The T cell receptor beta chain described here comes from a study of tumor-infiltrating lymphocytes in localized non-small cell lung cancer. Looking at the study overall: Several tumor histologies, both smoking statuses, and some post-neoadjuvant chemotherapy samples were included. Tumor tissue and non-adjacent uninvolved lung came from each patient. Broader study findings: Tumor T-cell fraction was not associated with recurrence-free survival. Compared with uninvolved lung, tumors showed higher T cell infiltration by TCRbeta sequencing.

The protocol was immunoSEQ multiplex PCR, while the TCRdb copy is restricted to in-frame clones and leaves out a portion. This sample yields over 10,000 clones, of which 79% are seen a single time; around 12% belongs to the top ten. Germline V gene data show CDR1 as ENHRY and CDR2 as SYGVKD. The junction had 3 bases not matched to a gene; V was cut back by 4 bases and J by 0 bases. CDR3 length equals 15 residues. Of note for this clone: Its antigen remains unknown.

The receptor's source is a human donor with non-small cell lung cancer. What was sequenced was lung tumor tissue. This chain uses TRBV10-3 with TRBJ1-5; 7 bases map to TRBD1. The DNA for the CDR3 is TGTGCCATCAGTGCCGGGGACAGTAGCAATCAGCCCCAGCATTTT. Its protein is CAISAGDSSNQPQHF.